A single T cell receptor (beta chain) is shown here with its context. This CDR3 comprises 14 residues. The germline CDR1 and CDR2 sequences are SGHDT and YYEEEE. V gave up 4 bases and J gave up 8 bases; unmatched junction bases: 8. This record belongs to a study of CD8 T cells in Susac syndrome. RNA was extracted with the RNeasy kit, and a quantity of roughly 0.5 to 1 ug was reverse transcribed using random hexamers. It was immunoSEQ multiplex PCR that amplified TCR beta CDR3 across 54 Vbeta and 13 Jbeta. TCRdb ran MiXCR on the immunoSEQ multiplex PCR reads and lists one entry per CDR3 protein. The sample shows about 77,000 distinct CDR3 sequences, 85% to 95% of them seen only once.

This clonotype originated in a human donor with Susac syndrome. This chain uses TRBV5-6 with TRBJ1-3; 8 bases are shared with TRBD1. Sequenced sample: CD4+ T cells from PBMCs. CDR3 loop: CASSRGQAAHTIYF. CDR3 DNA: TGTGCCAGCAGCCGGGGACAGGCGGCGCACACCATATATTTT. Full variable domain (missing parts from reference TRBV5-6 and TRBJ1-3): DAGVTQSPTHLIKTRGQQVTLRCSPKSGHDTVSWYQQALGQGPQFIFQYYEEEERQRGNFPDRFSGHQFPNYSSELNVNALLLGDSALYLCASSRGQAAHTIYFGEGSWLTVV.